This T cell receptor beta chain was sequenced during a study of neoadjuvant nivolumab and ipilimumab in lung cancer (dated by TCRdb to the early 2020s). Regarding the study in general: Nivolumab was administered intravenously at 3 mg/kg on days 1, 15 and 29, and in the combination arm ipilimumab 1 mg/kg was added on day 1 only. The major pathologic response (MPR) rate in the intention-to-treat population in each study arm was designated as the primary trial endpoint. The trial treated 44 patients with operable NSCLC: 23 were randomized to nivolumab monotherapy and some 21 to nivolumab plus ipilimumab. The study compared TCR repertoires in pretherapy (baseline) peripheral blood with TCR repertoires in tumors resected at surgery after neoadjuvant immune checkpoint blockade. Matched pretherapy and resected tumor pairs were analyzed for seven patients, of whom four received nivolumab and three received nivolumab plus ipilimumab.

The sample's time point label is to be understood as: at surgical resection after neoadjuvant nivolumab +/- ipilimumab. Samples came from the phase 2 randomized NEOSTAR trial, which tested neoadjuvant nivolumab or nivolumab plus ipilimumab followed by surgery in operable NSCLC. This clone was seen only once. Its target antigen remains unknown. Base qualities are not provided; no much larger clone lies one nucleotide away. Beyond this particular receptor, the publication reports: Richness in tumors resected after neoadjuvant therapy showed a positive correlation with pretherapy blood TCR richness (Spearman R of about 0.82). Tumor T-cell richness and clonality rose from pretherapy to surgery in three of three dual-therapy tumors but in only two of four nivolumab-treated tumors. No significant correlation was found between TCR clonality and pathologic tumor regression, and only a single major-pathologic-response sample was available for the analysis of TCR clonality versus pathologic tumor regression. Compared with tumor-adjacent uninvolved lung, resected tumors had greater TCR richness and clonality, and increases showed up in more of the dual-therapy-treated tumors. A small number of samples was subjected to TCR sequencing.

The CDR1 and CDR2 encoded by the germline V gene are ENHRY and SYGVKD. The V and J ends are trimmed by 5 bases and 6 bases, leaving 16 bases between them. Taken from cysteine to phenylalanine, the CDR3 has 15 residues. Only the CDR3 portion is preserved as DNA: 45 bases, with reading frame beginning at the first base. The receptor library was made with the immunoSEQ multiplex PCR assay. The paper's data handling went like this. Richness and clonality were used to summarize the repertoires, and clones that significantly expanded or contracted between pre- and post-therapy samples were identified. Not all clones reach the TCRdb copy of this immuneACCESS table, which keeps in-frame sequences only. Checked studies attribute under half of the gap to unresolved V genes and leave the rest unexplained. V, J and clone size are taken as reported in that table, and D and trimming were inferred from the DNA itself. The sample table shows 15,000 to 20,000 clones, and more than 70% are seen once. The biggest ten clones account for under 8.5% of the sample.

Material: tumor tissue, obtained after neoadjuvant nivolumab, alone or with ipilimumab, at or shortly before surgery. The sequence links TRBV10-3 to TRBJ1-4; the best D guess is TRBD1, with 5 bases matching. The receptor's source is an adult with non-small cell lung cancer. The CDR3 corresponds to CAISPRGGQDEKLFF. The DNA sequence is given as TGTGCCATCAGTCCTAGGGGTGGACAAGATGAAAAACTGTTTTTT.